These 11 T cell receptor beta chains share one sample of origin, sequenced in a study of CD4 T cells in relation to SARS-CoV-2 and coronaviruses. Unexposed donor CD4+ T cells date from about 2011-2018, before the COVID-19 pandemic. CD4+ T cells were isolated from the cells after 10 days of culture. These receptors' targets are unknown. Some clones are missing from TCRdb's copy, which holds only in-frame ones; the method was immunoSEQ multiplex PCR. The table records more than 25,000 clones, roughly 70% of them present only once. The sample was CD4+ T cells from PBMCs, cultured in vitro. Receptors were obtained from a human donor in good health.

CDR3 in amino acids: CASSFFGENGYTF. CDR3 DNA sequence: TGTGCCAGCAGCTTTTTTGGGGAAAATGGCTACACCTTC. This chain connects TRBV5-4 to TRBJ1-2; no firm D call. Trimming took off 2 bases at V and 6 bases at J, with 11 bases between the two ends. This CDR3 comprises 13 residues. The germline V gene encodes CDR1 SGHNT and CDR2 YYREEE (reference sequence). Variable domain in full (rest from reference TRBV5-4 and TRBJ1-2): ETGVTQSPTHLIKTRGQQVTLRCSSQSGHNTVSWYQQALGQGPQFIFQYYREEENGRGNFPPRFSGLQFPNYSSELNVNALELDDSALYLCASSFFGENGYTFGSGTRLTVV.

The chain joins TRBV19 to TRBJ1-5, with 9 bases matching TRBD1. The V gene's germline CDR1 is LNHDA and CDR2 SQIVND (reference sequence). This CDR3 region has 14 residues. With 3 bases clipped from V and 12 bases from J, the junction kept 9 bases outside the gene matches. CDR3 nucleotide sequence: TGTGCCAGTAGTATCTACAGGGGGCGTGGATTCCAGCATTTT. It encodes CASSIYRGRGFQHF.

The chain couples TRBV5-6 to TRBJ2-3, with 13 bases fitting TRBD2. Trimming cost V 4 bases and J 2 bases; bases outside gene matches: 4. CDR3 length equals 16 residues. From germline, CDR1 is SGHDT and CDR2 YYEEEE. The CDR3 loop is CASSAGTSGDTDTQYF. For the CDR3, the DNA is TGTGCCAGCAGCGCCGGGACTAGCGGGGACACAGATACGCAGTATTTT.

The V call is TRBV2, the J call TRBJ1-5; maybe TRBD1 (5 bases). Germline CDR1 is SNHLY and CDR2 is FYNNEI. The CDR3 has 14 amino acids. V lost 2 bases, J lost 7 bases, and 12 bases lay in between. In DNA, the CDR3 is TGTGCCAGCAGTGAACCTGGGGGGTGGCAGCCCCAGCATTTT. Protein sequence: CASSEPGGWQPQHF.

The rearrangement uses TRBV27 and TRBJ1-1, with 10 positions matching TRBD1. Germline V gene lookup returns CDR1 MNHEY and CDR2 SMNVEV (reference sequence). Germline trimming cut 6 bases from V and 4 bases from J; bases unmatched to any gene: 5. The CDR3 extends over 14 amino acids. The chain's CDR3 is CASSPGQGGTEAFF. In DNA, the CDR3 is TGTGCCAGCAGCCCCGGACAGGGGGGCACTGAAGCTTTCTTT.

V and J are TRBV5-1 and TRBJ2-7; 10 nucleotides line up with TRBD1. Germline CDR1 reads SGHRS; CDR2 reads YFSETQ. Trimming removed 0 bases from V and 5 bases from J; junction bases left unmatched: 5. The CDR3 contains 15 residues. This CDR3 reads CASSLEGQGNDEQYF. The CDR3 DNA reads as TGCGCCAGCAGCTTGGAGGGACAGGGGAACGACGAGCAGTACTTC.

The J gene is TRBJ2-7, the V gene TRBV3-1 (or the pseudogene TRBV3-2), with TRBD2 matching 8 bases. V trimming: 0 bases; J trimming: 6 bases; junction bases outside the gene matches: 10. The germline gives CDR1 LGHDT, CDR2 YNNKEL (reference sequence). This CDR3 is built from 16 residues. The CDR3 DNA is TGTGCCAGCAGCCAAGATCCAGCGGGGGCCTTGATCGAGCAGTACTTC. Encoded protein: CASSQDPAGALIEQYF.

CDR3 DNA: TGTGCCAGCAGCTTAGGACAGAGGGGCTATGGCTACACCTTC. Its protein is CASSLGQRGYGYTF. The genes are TRBV13 and TRBJ1-2; tentative D call: TRBD1 (5 bases). V lost 0 bases and J 4 bases, leaving 9 bases between the germline ends. Germline CDR1 reads PRHDT; CDR2 reads FYEKMQ (reference sequence). The CDR3 spans 14 residues.

The chain combines TRBV11-2 with TRBJ2-7; 9 bases are a match to TRBD1. CDR1 is SGHAT and CDR2 is FQNNGV in the germline V gene. The CDR3 is made up of 18 amino acids. Trimming cost V 3 bases and J 3 bases; bases outside gene matches: 15. The CDR3 protein is CASSFRDRAQSTHYEQYF. The CDR3 region has the DNA TGTGCCAGCAGCTTTCGGGACAGGGCCCAGTCCACGCACTACGAGCAGTACTTC.

V usage is TRBV7-9 and J usage is TRBJ2-2, with 7 bases that match TRBD2. Germline V CDR1 and CDR2: SEHNR, FQNEAQ (reference sequence). The CDR3 has 15 residues. V trimming: 5 bases; J trimming: 1 base; junction bases outside the gene matches: 4. The CDR3 DNA sequence: TGTGCCAGCAGCCCAGCTAGCGGGAACACCGGGGAGCTGTTTTTT. This codes for CASSPASGNTGELFF.

The rearrangement links TRBV10-3 to TRBJ1-5; 9 bases map to TRBD1. The J segment lost 6 bases and the V segment lost 7 bases, leaving 7 bases of the junction unmatched. The CDR3 runs 14 residues. Germline CDR1 is ENHRY and CDR2 is SYGVKD. The DNA of the CDR3 is TGTGCCATCATGGCGGGACAGGGCGGTCAGCCCCAGCATTTT. It codes for CAIMAGQGGQPQHF.